This TCR beta chain appears in the sequencing data of a study of PD-1 blockade in classical Hodgkin lymphoma. The study's findings and limits: It was among complete responders that baseline diversity resembled that of newly diagnosed patients. Individuals initiating nivolumab under 1 year after ASCT were excluded. Before treatment, TCR diversity in newly diagnosed patients was reportedly lower than in healthy donors. CD4+ TCR diversity rose significantly by C4D1, and CD8+ TCR diversity did not.

Sample time point: cycle 4 day 1 (C4D1), after 6 weeks of nivolumab. Autologous stem cell transplantation was followed by relapse in every patient, and brentuximab vedotin exposure varied. Points on this clone: The antigen remains unidentified.

Germline V gene data show CDR1 as LNHDA and CDR2 as SQIVND (reference sequence). V gave up 6 bases and J gave up 1 base, with 13 bases separating them. CDR3 size: 14 residues. Repertoires were generated with immunoSEQ multiplex PCR, while TCRdb's copy carries only in-frame clones and drops some. The sample records under 50,000 clones, 66% being singletons. The sequence was collected from a human donor with classical Hodgkin lymphoma. Specimen: peripheral blood mononuclear cells (PBMCs), collected before the fourth cycle of nivolumab. The chain is built from TRBV19 and TRBJ2-7, with D tentatively TRBD2 (5 bases). CDR3 sequence reads: CASSLGGLSYEQYF. CDR3 sequence (DNA): TGTGCCAGTAGCCTCGGCGGGCTTTCCTACGAGCAGTACTTC.